The clone carrying this TCR beta chain was counted a few times. This specimen belongs to a study of blood T cells in healthy people across ages. V lost 5 bases, J lost 5 bases, and 13 bases lay in between. Germline CDR1 reads SGHRS; CDR2 reads YFSETQ. The CDR3 length is 13 residues. Combining a sample-barcoded 5' primer with a J-beta primer mix, a second PCR ran for roughly 7 to 11 cycles. TCRdb used MiXCR to reprocess the 5' RACE reads, holding one entry per CDR3 protein. The table lists about 600,000 distinct CDR3 sequences, under 55% of them singletons. Sequencing input: blood. The J gene is TRBJ2-5, the V gene TRBV5-1; possible D gene TRBD2, 6 bases. This TCR was recovered from a man older than 75 in good health. The CDR3 spells CASSRDLGETQYF. The CDR3 DNA is TGCGCCAGCAGTCGGGACTTGGGGGAGACCCAGTACTTC. Based on the CDR3 plus reference TRBV5-1 and TRBJ2-5, the full variable domain is KAGVTQTPRYLIKTRGQQVTLSCSPISGHRSVSWYQQTPGQGLQFLFEYFSETQRNKGNFPGRFSGRQFSNSRSEMNVSTLELGDSALYLCASSRDLGETQYFGPGTRLLVL.